This is a list of T cell receptor beta chains from one sample in a study of cytomegalovirus exposure and HLA in healthy donors. Profiling relied on immunoSEQ multiplex PCR, and the TCRdb table lists in-frame clones only, not all of them. The sample includes 75,000 or so clones, about 74% seen only once; the top ten take 20% to 25%. The sequencing input was PBMCs. These receptor sequences come from a woman in her 30s in good health and CMV-seropositive. CDR3s include the opening cysteine and the closing phenylalanine or tryptophan. The order of the fields is clone size, J gene, D gene, V gene, CDR3 protein, CDR3 DNA. The D gene is left open where the match is weak. Only part of the rows carry a size: once, few, many, or a class if the clone is expanded.

clone_size: NA
j_call: TRBJ2-7
d_call: TRBD2
v_call: TRBV29-1
cdr3_aa: CSVEDPSTSGLSYEQYF
cdr3_nt: TGCAGCGTTGAAGATCCCTCCACTAGCGGACTATCCTACGAGCAGTACTTC

clone_size: NA
j_call: TRBJ2-7
d_call: NA
v_call: TRBV7-2
cdr3_aa: CASSLGGVSYEQYF
cdr3_nt: TGTGCCAGCAGCTTAGGGGGGGTCTCCTACGAGCAGTACTTC

clone_size: once
j_call: TRBJ1-5
d_call: NA
v_call: TRBV5-8
cdr3_aa: CASSLQGYSNQPQHF
cdr3_nt: TGTGCCAGCAGCTTACAGGGATATAGCAATCAGCCCCAGCATTTT

clone_size: NA
j_call: TRBJ2-1
d_call: NA
v_call: TRBV9
cdr3_aa: CASSTSLGGSYNEQFF
cdr3_nt: TGTGCCAGCAGCACCAGTCTGGGGGGCTCCTACAATGAGCAGTTCTTC

clone_size: NA
j_call: TRBJ2-1
d_call: TRBD2
v_call: TRBV23-1
cdr3_aa: CASSQSRWGGGQFF
cdr3_nt: TGCGCCAGCAGTCAATCAAGGTGGGGCGGGGGTCAGTTCTTC

clone_size: few
j_call: TRBJ2-7
d_call: TRBD2
v_call: TRBV18
cdr3_aa: CASSAGTKNYEQYF
cdr3_nt: TGTGCCAGCTCCGCCGGGACTAAGAATTACGAGCAGTACTTC

clone_size: few
j_call: TRBJ1-1
d_call: NA
v_call: TRBV30
cdr3_aa: CAWSVLREAFF
cdr3_nt: TGTGCCTGGAGTGTACTGAGAGAAGCTTTCTTT

clone_size: NA
j_call: TRBJ2-7
d_call: TRBD1
v_call: TRBV5-8
cdr3_aa: CASSLAAEWGQPYEQYF
cdr3_nt: TGTGCCAGCAGCTTGGCCGCAGAATGGGGACAGCCTTACGAGCAGTACTTC

clone_size: NA
j_call: TRBJ1-4
d_call: NA
v_call: TRBV30
cdr3_aa: CAWNPWFTGEKLFF
cdr3_nt: TGTGCCTGGAACCCCTGGTTCACAGGCGAAAAACTGTTTTTT

clone_size: few
j_call: TRBJ2-5
d_call: NA
v_call: TRBV9
cdr3_aa: CASSAQGRETQYF
cdr3_nt: TGTGCCAGCAGCGCACAGGGACGGGAGACCCAGTACTTC

clone_size: NA
j_call: TRBJ2-1
d_call: TRBD1
v_call: TRBV15
cdr3_aa: CATSRGTGGDNEQFF
cdr3_nt: TGTGCCACCAGCAGAGGGACAGGGGGGGACAATGAGCAGTTCTTC

clone_size: NA
j_call: TRBJ1-5
d_call: NA
v_call: TRBV7-9
cdr3_aa: CASSGRDYQPQHF
cdr3_nt: TGTGCCAGCAGCGGCAGGGACTATCAGCCCCAGCATTTT

clone_size: NA
j_call: TRBJ2-7
d_call: NA
v_call: TRBV11-3
cdr3_aa: CASSLGGGLNTYEQYF
cdr3_nt: TGTGCCAGCAGCTTAGGCGGCGGCCTAAACACCTACGAGCAGTACTTC